This T cell receptor (beta chain) was captured in a study of T-cell reconstitution after alpha-beta-depleted transplantation in children. Study-wide findings and caveats: By one year post-transplant, T-cell counts and diversity largely arose from T cells that were newly produced. Reportedly, alpha-beta T cells present about two months post-transplant originated from several hundred expanded clones of graft origin.

Unique molecular identifiers featured in how the TCRbeta library was prepared. TCRdb itself ran the PCR reads through MiXCR, one entry per CDR3 protein. The top ten clones hold roughly 6% of a sample with roughly 240,000 distinct CDR3 sequences, less than 9% of them seen once. CDR1 and CDR2 (germline): LGHNA, YNFKEQ. V gave up 4 bases and J gave up 2 bases; unmatched junction bases: 10. This CDR3 spans 18 amino acids. Many counts were recorded for this clonotype. What it recognizes is unknown. The TCR comes from a male patient aged 5 to 17 who had a stem cell transplant for acute lymphoblastic leukemia, so the T cells may come from the graft donor. Sequenced here: PBMCs, mostly from graft donor cells, sampled 180 days after TCRalphabeta/CD19-depleted stem cell transplant. The chain is built from TRBV4-2 and TRBJ2-7; 14 bases are shared with TRBD2. CDR3 amino acids: CASSPTSGGARVAYEQYF. The CDR3 DNA reads as TGTGCCAGCAGCCCGACTAGCGGGGGGGCGAGAGTGGCCTACGAGCAGTACTTC.